These 23 T cell receptor beta chains originate from one sample sequenced in a study of shared clonotypes between healthy human individuals. Data came from immunoSEQ multiplex PCR; TCRdb stores just in-frame clones and leaves some out. The sample has 2 million to 2.5 million clones, 93% seen once; the top ten hold 0.36%. The sequenced material came from naive CD4+ T cells from PBMCs. Subset in this sample: CD45RA+ positively selected. These receptor sequences come from a man aged 18 to 29 in good health. Some clones in this sample may be carry-over from other donors' samples.

This clone was picked up a small number of times. V gene TRBV4-2 combines with J gene TRBJ1-4; D is uncertain. Trimming took off 1 base at V and 8 bases at J, with 11 bases between the two ends. The CDR3 contains 14 residues. The germline gives CDR1 LGHNA, CDR2 YNFKEQ. This CDR3 is CASSQGTSREKLFF. The DNA of the CDR3 is TGTGCCAGCAGCCAAGGAACAAGCAGGGAAAAACTGTTTTTT.

The genes are TRBV28 and TRBJ2-1, with D perhaps TRBD1 or TRBD2 (5 bases each). Germline CDR1 MDHEN, CDR2 SYDVKM. V dropped 2 bases and J dropped 9 bases, with 5 bases sitting between them. This CDR3 comprises 11 residues. CDR3 bases: TGTGCCAGCAGTTTAGGGGGTGAGCAGTTCTTC. Protein sequence: CASSLGGEQFF.

V gene TRBV9 combines with J gene TRBJ2-2; D is uncertain. The V gene's germline CDR1 is SGDLS and CDR2 YYNGEE. V lost 6 bases, J lost 3 bases, and 15 bases lay in between. The CDR3 length is 15 residues. The CDR3 coding sequence is TGTGCCAGCACCTTTGGTGTCCCGGACACCGGGGAGCTGTTTTTT. It yields the protein CASTFGVPDTGELFF.

This sequence joins TRBV9 and TRBJ2-3; D might be TRBD2 (5 bases). This CDR3 has 13 residues. Germline V gene lookup returns CDR1 SGDLS and CDR2 YYNGEE. The V end was cut by 7 bases, the J end by 6 bases, with 15 bases between. The CDR3, as DNA: TGTGCCAGCGGTACCCCGGGCGGGGATACGCAGTATTTT. The encoded protein is CASGTPGGDTQYF.

V and J are TRBV28 and TRBJ1-1; D call uncertain. V dropped 2 bases and J dropped 8 bases, with 18 bases sitting between them. The CDR3 spans 15 residues. The germline V gene has CDR1 MDHEN and CDR2 SYDVKM. The CDR3 bases are TGTGCCAGCAGTTTAATTTCATTGTTGAGTCAGGAAGCTTTCTTT. This encodes CASSLISLLSQEAFF.

This chain joins TRBV10-3 and TRBJ2-7, with D possibly being TRBD1 (5 bases). With 3 bases removed from V and 3 bases from J, the gap between germline ends came to 12 bases. Germline CDR1 and CDR2: ENHRY and SYGVKD. The CDR3 is made up of 14 amino acids. The CDR3 sequence: CAISEGVRSYEQYF. As DNA, the CDR3 is TGTGCCATCAGTGAAGGGGTTAGGAGCTACGAGCAGTACTTC.

This clone was seen only a few times. The chain links TRBV19 to TRBJ1-2; TRBD1 matches 9 bases. From germline, CDR1 is LNHDA and CDR2 SQIVND (reference sequence). This CDR3 is 14 amino acids long. Losses at the gene ends were 7 bases for V and 4 bases for J; bases not matched to a gene: 7. CDR3 bases: TGTGCCAGTACCATGGGACAGGGCGTCTATGGCTACACCTTC. Its protein product is CASTMGQGVYGYTF.

This clone appeared once. The chain uses TRBV7-2 and TRBJ2-3; 7 positions match TRBD2. The germline V gene has CDR1 SGHTA and CDR2 FQGNSA. Losses at the gene ends were 2 bases for V and 3 bases for J; bases not matched to a gene: 8. The CDR3 extends over 16 amino acids. The CDR3 sequence is CASSLFPGGRTDTQYF. CDR3 DNA sequence: TGTGCCAGCAGCTTATTCCCGGGAGGAAGGACAGATACGCAGTATTTT.

This clone came up once. The CDR3 region has the DNA TGTGCCAGCAGCTTAGTCGGGACAGTACAGGAAAAACTGTTTTTT. Protein: CASSLVGTVQEKLFF. The rearrangement links TRBV7-2 to TRBJ1-4; TRBD1 agrees at 7 bases. The CDR3 has 15 amino acids. CDR1 is SGHTA, CDR2 FQGNSA, per germline. The J segment lost 8 bases and the V segment lost 1 base, leaving 7 bases of the junction unmatched.

The chain links TRBV7-9 to TRBJ1-4; TRBD1 agrees at 8 bases. V was pared by 5 bases and J by 4 bases, with 3 bases of the junction left unmatched. This CDR3 is 14 amino acids long. CDR1 and CDR2 (germline): SEHNR, FQNEAQ (reference sequence). DNA of the CDR3: TGTGCCAGCAGCCCGACAGGGGTTAATGAAAAACTGTTTTTT. Translation gives CASSPTGVNEKLFF.

This rearrangement joins TRBV2 to TRBJ2-7; the match to TRBD1 covers 8 bases. The CDR3 length is 14 residues. V shed 3 bases and J 3 bases; nucleotides not matched to a gene: 4. Germline CDR1 is SNHLY and CDR2 is FYNNEI. CDR3: CASSEGQAYYEQYF. CDR3 nucleotides: TGTGCCAGCAGTGAGGGACAGGCCTACTACGAGCAGTACTTC.

The J gene is TRBJ2-3, the V gene TRBV5-1; 7 bases map to TRBD1. V gave up 3 bases and J gave up 1 base; unmatched junction bases: 8. The CDR3 has 16 residues. Per the germline V gene, CDR1 is SGHRS and CDR2 is YFSETQ. CDR3 DNA sequence: TGCGCCAGCAGCTCTAAGCCAGGGGGTGGCACAGATACGCAGTATTTT. Amino acid sequence: CASSSKPGGGTDTQYF.

This clone came up a few times. V usage is TRBV30 and J usage is TRBJ1-1; D gene unclear. CDR1 and CDR2 (germline): GTSNPN, SVGIG (reference sequence). CDR3 size: 14 residues. Trimming left V 0 bases short and J 4 bases short, with 12 bases between. CDR3 in amino acids: CAWSVMGMGTEAFF. CDR3 bases: TGTGCCTGGAGTGTGATGGGGATGGGCACTGAAGCTTTCTTT.

The chain couples TRBV7-8 to TRBJ1-2; TRBD1 matches 7 bases. The germline CDR1 and CDR2 sequences are SGHVS and FQNEAQ. V shed 4 bases, J shed 6 bases, and the junction held 5 bases outside the gene matches. The CDR3 contains 13 residues. The CDR3 DNA sequence: TGTGCCAGCAGCTGGAGAACAGGGGATGGCTACACCTTC. Protein: CASSWRTGDGYTF.

V gene TRBV11-2 combines with J gene TRBJ2-7; D possibly corresponds to TRBD2 (6 bases). Germline V gene lookup returns CDR1 SGHAT and CDR2 FQNNGV. The CDR3 contains 13 residues. V was pared by 5 bases and J by 4 bases, with 12 bases between. The DNA of the CDR3 is TGTGCCAGCAGCCAAGGGAGGCTATACGAGCAGTACTTC. It codes for CASSQGRLYEQYF.

The chain joins TRBV5-6 to TRBJ2-5; unclear D gene. Germline CDR1 reads SGHDT; CDR2 reads YYEEEE. The CDR3 loop spans 11 amino acids. V lost 0 bases and J 4 bases, leaving 1 base between the germline ends. DNA of the CDR3: TGTGCCAGCAGCTTGGTAGAGACCCAGTACTTC. Its translation is CASSLVETQYF.

The genes are TRBV30 and TRBJ2-3; a weak D match, TRBD2 (6 bases). Germline CDR1 reads GTSNPN; CDR2 reads SVGIG (reference sequence). This CDR3 comprises 15 residues. The V end lost 0 bases, the J end lost 4 bases, and 14 bases lay between the germline ends. In DNA, the CDR3 is TGTGCCTGGAGTGTTGCGGGGAGCAGAGCAGATACGCAGTATTTT. It specifies CAWSVAGSRADTQYF.

This sequence joins TRBV4-1 and TRBJ1-6, with D possibly TRBD1 on 5 matching bases. This CDR3 region has 17 residues. Germline V gene data show CDR1 as MGHRA and CDR2 as YSYEKL. V dropped 4 bases and J dropped 0 bases, with 13 bases sitting between them. The CDR3 bases are TGCGCCAGCAGCCCACGGGACTTGAGCTCCTATAATTCACCCCTCCACTTT. Amino acids: CASSPRDLSSYNSPLHF.

The rearrangement links TRBV2 to TRBJ2-7, with 9 positions matching TRBD1. With V trimmed by 5 bases and J by 6 bases, 5 bases remained unmatched. The CDR3 is 13 amino acids. The germline gives CDR1 SNHLY, CDR2 FYNNEI. CDR3: CASSLTGGIEQYF. The CDR3 nucleotides are TGTGCCAGCAGTTTGACAGGGGGTATCGAGCAGTACTTC.

The chain recombines TRBV15 with TRBJ1-2; D not certain. The CDR3 is 17 amino acids. V lost 0 bases and J 6 bases, leaving 20 bases between the germline ends. The germline V gene encodes CDR1 LNHNV and CDR2 YYDKDF (reference sequence). This CDR3 reads CATSRESGRTLGNGYTF. The DNA for the CDR3 is TGTGCCACCAGCAGAGAATCAGGCCGTACTCTAGGCAATGGCTACACCTTC.

This sequence joins TRBV5-4 and TRBJ2-5; no clear D. The ends were cut back, 5 bases at V and 1 base at J, with 6 bases in the middle. From germline, CDR1 is SGHNT and CDR2 YYREEE (reference sequence). The CDR3 length is 12 residues. CDR3 sequence (DNA): TGTGCCAGCAGGGAAGGCCAAGAGACCCAGTACTTC. Its translation is CASREGQETQYF.

The chain uses TRBV7-9 and TRBJ2-3; D remains ambiguous. Germline V lookup: CDR1 SEHNR, CDR2 FQNEAQ (reference sequence). There are 13 residues in the CDR3. V shed 5 bases and J shed 5 bases, with 11 bases lying between them. The CDR3 loop is CASSAEALDTQYF. The CDR3 DNA sequence: TGTGCCAGCAGCGCCGAAGCTTTAGATACGCAGTATTTT.

This chain uses TRBV5-4 with TRBJ2-1, with TRBD2 matching over 11 bases. The ends lost 2 bases at V and 7 bases at J; junction bases unmatched: 5. CDR3 length: 15 amino acids. Germline V gene data show CDR1 as SGHNT and CDR2 as YYREEE (reference sequence). This chain's CDR3 is CASSFRLAGSNEQFF. The CDR3 DNA follows: TGTGCCAGCAGCTTCCGACTAGCGGGATCAAATGAGCAGTTCTTC. The full variable domain, with the rest looked up from reference TRBV5-4 and TRBJ2-1, is ETGVTQSPTHLIKTRGQQVTLRCSSQSGHNTVSWYQQALGQGPQFIFQYYREEENGRGNFPPRFSGLQFPNYSSELNVNALELDDSALYLCASSFRLAGSNEQFFGPGTRLTVL.